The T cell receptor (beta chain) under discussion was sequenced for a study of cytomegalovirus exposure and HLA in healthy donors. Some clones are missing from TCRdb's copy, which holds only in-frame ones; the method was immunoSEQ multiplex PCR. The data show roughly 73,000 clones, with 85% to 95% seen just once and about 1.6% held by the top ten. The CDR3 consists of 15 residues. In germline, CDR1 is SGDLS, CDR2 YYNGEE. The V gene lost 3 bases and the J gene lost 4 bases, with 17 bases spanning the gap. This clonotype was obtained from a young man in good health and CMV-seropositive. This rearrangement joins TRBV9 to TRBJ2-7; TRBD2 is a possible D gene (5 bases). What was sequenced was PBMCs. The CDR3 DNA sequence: TGTGCCAGCAGCGCCGGACTCGAGCAACGATACGAGCAGTACTTC. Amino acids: CASSAGLEQRYEQYF.